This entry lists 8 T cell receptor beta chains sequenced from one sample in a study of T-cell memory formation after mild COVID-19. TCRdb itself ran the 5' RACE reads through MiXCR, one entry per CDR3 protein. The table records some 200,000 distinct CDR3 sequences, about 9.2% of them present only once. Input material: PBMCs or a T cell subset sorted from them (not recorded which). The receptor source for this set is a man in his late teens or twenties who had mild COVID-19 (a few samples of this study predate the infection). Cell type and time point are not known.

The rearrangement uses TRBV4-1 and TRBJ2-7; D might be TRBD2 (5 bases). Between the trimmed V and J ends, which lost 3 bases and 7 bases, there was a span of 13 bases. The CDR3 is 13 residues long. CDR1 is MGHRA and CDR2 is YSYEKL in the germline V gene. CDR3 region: CASSHRRMGEQYV. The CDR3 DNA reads TGCGCCAGCAGCCATAGGAGGATGGGAGAGCAGTACGTC.

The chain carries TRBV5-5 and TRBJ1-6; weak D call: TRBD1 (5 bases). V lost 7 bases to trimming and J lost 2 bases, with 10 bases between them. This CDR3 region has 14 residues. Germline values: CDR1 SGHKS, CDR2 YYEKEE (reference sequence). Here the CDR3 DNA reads TGTGCCAGCCTCTCGGGGGCCTATAATTCACCCCTCCACTTT. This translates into CASLSGAYNSPLHF.

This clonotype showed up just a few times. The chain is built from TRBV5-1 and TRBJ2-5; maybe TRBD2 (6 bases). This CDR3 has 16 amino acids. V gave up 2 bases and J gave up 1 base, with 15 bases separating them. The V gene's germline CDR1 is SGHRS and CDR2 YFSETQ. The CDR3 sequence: CASSLGSGYSQETQYF. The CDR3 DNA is TGCGCCAGCAGCTTAGGTAGCGGCTACTCCCAAGAGACCCAGTACTTC.

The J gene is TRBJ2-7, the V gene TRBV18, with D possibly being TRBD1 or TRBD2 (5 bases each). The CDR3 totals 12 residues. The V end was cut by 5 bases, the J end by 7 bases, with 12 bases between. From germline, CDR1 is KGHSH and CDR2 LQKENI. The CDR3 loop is CASSSVGEEQYF. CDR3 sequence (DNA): TGTGCCAGCTCAAGTGTGGGGGAGGAGCAGTACTTC.

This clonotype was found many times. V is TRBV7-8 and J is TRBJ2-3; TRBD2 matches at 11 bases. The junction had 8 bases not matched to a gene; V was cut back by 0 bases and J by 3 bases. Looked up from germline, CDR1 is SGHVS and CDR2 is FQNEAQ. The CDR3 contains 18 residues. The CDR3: CASSLASGGGLGTDTQYF. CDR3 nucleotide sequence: TGTGCCAGCAGCTTAGCTAGCGGGGGGGGGTTAGGGACAGATACGCAGTATTTT.

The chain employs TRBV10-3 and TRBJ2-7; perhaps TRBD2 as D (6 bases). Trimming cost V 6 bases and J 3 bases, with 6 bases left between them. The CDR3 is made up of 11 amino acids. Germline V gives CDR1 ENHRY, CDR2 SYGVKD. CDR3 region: CAISGSYEQYF. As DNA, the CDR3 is TGTGCCATCAGCGGGAGCTACGAGCAGTACTTC.

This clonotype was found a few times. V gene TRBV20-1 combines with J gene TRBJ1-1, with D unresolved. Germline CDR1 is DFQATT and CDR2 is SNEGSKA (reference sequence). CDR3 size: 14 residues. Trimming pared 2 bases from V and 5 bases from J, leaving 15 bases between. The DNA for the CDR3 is TGCAGTGCTAGAATCGCGGCGGGGAGAACTGAAGCTTTCTTT. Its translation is CSARIAAGRTEAFF.

CDR3 region: CASRVGSAEAFF. The CDR3 DNA is TGTGCCAGCAGGGTCGGGTCGGCTGAAGCTTTCTTT. The chain has TRBV2 and TRBJ1-1; D unclear. CDR1 and CDR2 from the germline V gene are SNHLY and FYNNEI. The CDR3 loop spans 12 amino acids. The V end was cut by 6 bases, the J end by 6 bases, with 11 bases between.